The 27 T cell receptor beta chains below were found in one sample sequenced in a study of T cell clones after liver transplantation. The table came from immunoSEQ multiplex PCR; TCRdb's copy has only in-frame clones and leaves some out. The sample holds about 15,000 clones, approximately 77% seen once. The sequenced sample was CD8+ T cells from blood, obtained roughly 50 months after liver transplant. The source is a human patient who received a liver transplant. A share of the T cells may be of graft donor origin.

The genes are TRBV27 and TRBJ1-5; D not resolved. Trimming removed 3 bases at V and 2 bases at J, with 8 bases between. There are 14 residues in the CDR3. Germline V gives CDR1 MNHEY, CDR2 SMNVEV (reference sequence). CDR3 sequence: CASSFTGGNQPQHF. As DNA, the CDR3 is TGTGCCAGCAGTTTCACGGGCGGCAATCAGCCCCAGCATTTT.

The rearrangement uses TRBV9 and TRBJ1-5; no firm D call. Trimming took off 4 bases at V and 4 bases at J, with 12 bases between the two ends. Germline V CDR1 and CDR2: SGDLS, YYNGEE. CDR3 size: 14 residues. CDR3 nucleotides: TGTGCCAGCAGCCCTAGCGGGCAAAATCAGCCCCAGCATTTT. This encodes CASSPSGQNQPQHF.

This rearrangement joins TRBV6-5 to TRBJ2-1, with D perhaps TRBD2 (5 bases). V gave up 5 bases and J gave up 4 bases, with 12 bases separating them. The CDR3 has 14 amino acids. Germline V lookup: CDR1 MNHEY, CDR2 SVGAGI. The CDR3 nucleotides read TGTGCCAGCAGTAACCGGGAACAATACAATGAGCAGTTCTTC. It codes for CASSNREQYNEQFF.

This rearrangement joins TRBV19 to TRBJ1-1; a weak D match, TRBD1 (5 bases). V dropped 3 bases and J dropped 8 bases, with 10 bases sitting between them. Germline CDR1 reads LNHDA; CDR2 reads SQIVND (reference sequence). The CDR3 covers 12 residues. This CDR3 is CASSMGPGEAFF. The CDR3 DNA sequence: TGTGCCAGTAGTATGGGACCGGGCGAAGCTTTCTTT.

The rearrangement joins TRBV6-5 to TRBJ2-1; 7 nucleotides match TRBD2. Losses at the gene ends were 2 bases for V and 9 bases for J; bases not matched to a gene: 4. The CDR3 totals 13 residues. Germline CDR1 and CDR2: MNHEY and SVGAGI. The CDR3 loop is CASSYVGGFEQFF. The DNA of the CDR3 is TGTGCCAGCAGTTACGTGGGGGGGTTTGAGCAGTTCTTC.

This sequence joins TRBV14 and TRBJ2-7; TRBD1 agrees at 8 bases. J gave up 4 bases and V 2 bases, and 4 bases lay outside the gene matches. Germline V gene sequence: CDR1 SGHDN, CDR2 FVKESK. The CDR3 totals 14 residues. CDR3 residues: CASSQWQGAYEQYF. The CDR3, as DNA: TGTGCCAGCAGCCAATGGCAGGGGGCGTACGAGCAGTACTTC.

This clone was seen more than once but under ten times. This chain joins TRBV27 and TRBJ2-5; a possible D gene is TRBD1 (7 bases). This CDR3 region has 16 residues. The germline gives CDR1 MNHEY, CDR2 SMNVEV (reference sequence). The V and J ends lost 2 bases and 1 base respectively, with 14 bases between them. CDR3 DNA sequence: TGTGCCAGCAGTTTAGGCGGGACAGTAATCCAAGAGACCCAGTACTTC. Translating it yields CASSLGGTVIQETQYF.

The V and J genes are TRBV30 and TRBJ2-5, with TRBD1 matching 8 bases. V was pared by 3 bases and J by 5 bases, with 2 bases of the junction left unmatched. The CDR3 extends over 12 amino acids. Germline V lookup: CDR1 GTSNPN, CDR2 SVGIG (reference sequence). The CDR3 nucleotides read TGTGCCTGGAGCACAGGGGGGGAGACCCAGTACTTC. The encoded protein is CAWSTGGETQYF.

This CDR3 is CAISDRDRPSDPGYGYTF. In DNA form, the CDR3 reads TGTGCCATCAGTGATCGGGACAGGCCATCTGACCCAGGCTATGGCTACACCTTC. The chain couples TRBV10-3 to TRBJ1-2, with 8 bases identical to TRBD1. There are 18 residues in the CDR3. The trim removed 3 bases at V and 4 bases at J, leaving 16 bases unmatched. In germline, CDR1 is ENHRY, CDR2 SYGVKD.

The CDR3 nucleotides read TGTGCCAGCATCCGGGGGGGACAACGCACAGATACGCAGTATTTT. Translation: CASIRGGQRTDTQYF. This rearrangement joins TRBV5-6 to TRBJ2-3; 8 bases match TRBD2. The germline V gene encodes CDR1 SGHDT and CDR2 YYEEEE. The CDR3 sequence is 15 residues long. Germline trimming cut 6 bases from V and 1 base from J; bases unmatched to any gene: 7.

This chain uses TRBV7-9 with TRBJ1-1; D call uncertain. Germline V gives CDR1 SEHNR, CDR2 FQNEAQ (reference sequence). V was pared by 2 bases and J by 7 bases, with 8 bases between. The CDR3 covers 12 residues. Here the CDR3 reads CASSLIADEAFF. CDR3 DNA: TGTGCCAGCAGCTTAATCGCGGATGAAGCTTTCTTT.

This chain uses TRBV6-6 with TRBJ2-2; a possible D gene is TRBD1 (5 bases). Deletions cut 4 bases from V and 5 bases from J, with 8 bases between. CDR1 and CDR2 (germline): MNHNY, SVGAGI (reference sequence). CDR3 length: 13 residues. DNA for the CDR3: TGTGCCAGCAGTTTGACAGAAACCGGGGAGCTGTTTTTT. It is translated as CASSLTETGELFF.

The chain couples TRBV11-2 to TRBJ2-1, with TRBD2 identical over 8 bases. Germline assignment: CDR1 SGHAT and CDR2 FQNNGV. The V segment lost 3 bases and the J segment 8 bases; nucleotides outside the gene matches: 21. The CDR3 contains 19 residues. The CDR3 is CASSFLGGVAGPAGDEQFF. In nucleotides, the CDR3 is TGTGCCAGCAGCTTTTTAGGGGGGGTAGCGGGACCCGCCGGGGATGAGCAGTTCTTC.

This sequence joins TRBV4-3 and TRBJ2-3; D unclear. This CDR3 is built from 15 residues. In germline, CDR1 is LGHNA, CDR2 YSLEER. V gave up 0 bases and J gave up 11 bases, with 18 bases separating them. The CDR3 DNA follows: TGCGCCAGCAGCCAAGATAGGGCCTTTTGGAATAAGCAGTATTTT. Its translation is CASSQDRAFWNKQYF.

This rearrangement joins TRBV28 to TRBJ2-7, with 9 bases lining up with TRBD1. CDR1 is MDHEN and CDR2 is SYDVKM in the germline V gene. J lost 3 bases, V lost 3 bases, and 12 bases had no gene match. The CDR3 length is 17 residues. CDR3 in DNA: TGTGCCAGCAGTTTTAATGCGGGACAGGGTTCTAACTACGAGCAGTACTTC. As protein: CASSFNAGQGSNYEQYF.

The chain has TRBV5-7 and TRBJ1-5, with a possible D match to TRBD1 (5 bases). TRBV5-7 is sorted into the ORF group, with uncertain function. Trimming took off 0 bases at V and 7 bases at J, with 8 bases between the two ends. The CDR3 is 13 residues long. CDR3 nucleotide sequence: TGTGCCAGCAGCTTGGGGCGGGGCCAGCCCCAGCATTTT. Its protein product is CASSLGRGQPQHF.

By frequency in the sample, this clone is large. The chain joins TRBV27 to TRBJ1-2, with 8 bases lining up with TRBD1. This CDR3 contains 14 residues. J lost 2 bases, V lost 6 bases, and 5 bases had no gene match. Germline assignment: CDR1 MNHEY and CDR2 SMNVEV (reference sequence). The CDR3 protein is CASRVQGANYGYTF. The CDR3 bases are TGTGCCAGCAGAGTCCAGGGGGCGAACTATGGCTACACCTTC.

The chain couples TRBV19 to TRBJ2-2; possibly TRBD2 for D (6 bases). Per the germline V gene, CDR1 is LNHDA and CDR2 is SQIVND (reference sequence). The CDR3 spans 16 residues. V dropped 5 bases and J dropped 1 base, with 14 bases sitting between them. The DNA for the CDR3 is TGTGCCAGTAGTGCTAGCGCCCGAGGGAACACCGGGGAGCTGTTTTTT. Protein product: CASSASARGNTGELFF.

This chain joins TRBV11-3 and TRBJ1-2; 10 bases line up with TRBD1. This CDR3 is 13 amino acids long. Unmatched junction bases numbered 2, after V lost 4 bases and J lost 6 bases. CDR1 SGHNT and CDR2 YENEEA come from the germline V gene. The CDR3 here is CASSSGTGDGYTF. The CDR3 nucleotides are TGTGCCAGCAGCTCCGGGACAGGGGATGGCTACACCTTC.

The CDR3 DNA reads TGTGCCAGTAGTATTAGATTTGCCTACAATGAGCAGTTCTTC. Amino acids: CASSIRFAYNEQFF. The rearrangement joins TRBV19 to TRBJ2-1; no definite D call. The CDR3 is 14 residues long. The germline V gene has CDR1 LNHDA and CDR2 SQIVND (reference sequence). V lost 3 bases and J lost 2, with 8 bases in between. Variable domain in full (rest from reference TRBV19 and TRBJ2-1): DGGITQSPKYLFRKEGQNVTLSCEQNLNHDAMYWYRQDPGQGLRLIYYSQIVNDFQKGDIAEGYSVSREKKESFPLTVTSAQKNPTAFYLCASSIRFAYNEQFFGPGTRLTVL.

The V gene is TRBV27, the J gene TRBJ2-1, with D perhaps being TRBD1 or TRBD2 (6 bases each). The germline gives CDR1 MNHEY, CDR2 SMNVEV (reference sequence). This CDR3 spans 11 amino acids. V was shortened by 8 bases and J by 8 bases, with 10 bases between the two germline ends. In DNA form, the CDR3 reads TGTGCCAGCGCCGGGGGCCATGAGCAGTTCTTC. Its protein is CASAGGHEQFF.

The chain has TRBV7-2 and TRBJ2-7; D call uncertain. In germline, CDR1 is SGHTA, CDR2 FQGNSA. The CDR3 runs to 12 residues. Trimming shortened V by 4 bases and J by 2 bases, and 6 bases separated the two germline ends. DNA of the CDR3: TGTGCCAGCAGCTCGGACGCCTACGAGCAGTACTTC. Translation gives CASSSDAYEQYF.

The chain carries TRBV4-2 and TRBJ2-7, with unresolved D. The CDR3 totals 13 residues. Per germline, CDR1 LGHNA and CDR2 YNFKEQ. Trimming stripped 1 base from V and 4 bases from J, with 8 bases between. DNA for the CDR3: TGTGCCAGCAGCCAAGGGTCGTCTTACGAGCAGTACTTC. It codes for CASSQGSSYEQYF.

V is TRBV5-5 and J is TRBJ2-7; no reliable D call. Germline V gene data show CDR1 as SGHKS and CDR2 as YYEKEE (reference sequence). V was pared by 0 bases and J by 2 bases, with 9 bases between. The CDR3 is 14 amino acids. CDR3 protein: CASSLDQVTYEQYF. The CDR3 nucleotides read TGTGCCAGCAGCTTGGATCAGGTTACCTACGAGCAGTACTTC. The whole variable domain, remainder taken from reference TRBV5-5 and TRBJ2-7, is DAGVTQSPTHLIKTRGQQVTLRCSPISGHKSVSWYQQVLGQGPQFIFQYYEKEERGRGNFPDRFSARQFPNYSSELNVNALLLGDSALYLCASSLDQVTYEQYFGPGTRLTVT.

The rearrangement uses TRBV27 and TRBJ1-1, with D possibly TRBD1 on 5 matching bases. The V and J ends lost 1 base and 3 bases respectively, with 12 bases between them. CDR3 size: 15 residues. Germline lookup yields CDR1 MNHEY and CDR2 SMNVEV (reference sequence). CDR3 coding DNA: TGTGCCAGCAGTTTATACACCCAGGGATACACTGAAGCTTTCTTT. It specifies CASSLYTQGYTEAFF.

The table lists this clone with a few counts. The chain joins TRBV5-6 to TRBJ2-2; D perhaps matches TRBD2 (5 bases). The CDR3 runs to 12 residues. Between the trimmed V and J ends, which lost 2 bases and 11 bases, there was a span of 10 bases. Germline V gene lookup returns CDR1 SGHDT and CDR2 YYEEEE. The CDR3 loop is CASSLSSGELFF. The CDR3 nucleotides are TGTGCCAGCAGCTTATCCAGCGGTGAGCTGTTTTTT. The full variable domain, in which reference TRBV5-6 and TRBJ2-2 provide the parts outside the CDR3, is DAGVTQSPTHLIKTRGQQVTLRCSPKSGHDTVSWYQQALGQGPQFIFQYYEEEERQRGNFPDRFSGHQFPNYSSELNVNALLLGDSALYLCASSLSSGELFFGEGSRLTVL.

The chain employs TRBV20-1 and TRBJ2-7; D may be TRBD2 (5 bases). The CDR3 has 10 amino acids. Germline assignment: CDR1 DFQATT and CDR2 SNEGSKA (reference sequence). V lost 4 bases and J lost 4, with 5 bases in between. CDR3 region: CSATGYEQYF. CDR3 bases: TGCAGTGCTACGGGGTACGAGCAGTACTTC.